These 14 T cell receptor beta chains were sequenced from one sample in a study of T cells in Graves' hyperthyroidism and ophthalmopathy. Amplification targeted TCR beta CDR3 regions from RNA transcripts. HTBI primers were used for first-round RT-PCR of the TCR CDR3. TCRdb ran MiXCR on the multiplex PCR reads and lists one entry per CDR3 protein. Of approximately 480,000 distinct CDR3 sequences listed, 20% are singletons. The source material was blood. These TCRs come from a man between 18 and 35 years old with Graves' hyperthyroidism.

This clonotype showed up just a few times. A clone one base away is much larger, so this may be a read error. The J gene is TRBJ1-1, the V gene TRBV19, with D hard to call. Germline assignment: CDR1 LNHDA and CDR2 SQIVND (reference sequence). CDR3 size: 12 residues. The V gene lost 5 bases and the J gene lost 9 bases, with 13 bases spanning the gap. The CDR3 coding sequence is TGTGCCAGTAGTGAGGGCCTAAGGAAAGCTTTCTTT. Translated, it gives CASSEGLRKAFF.

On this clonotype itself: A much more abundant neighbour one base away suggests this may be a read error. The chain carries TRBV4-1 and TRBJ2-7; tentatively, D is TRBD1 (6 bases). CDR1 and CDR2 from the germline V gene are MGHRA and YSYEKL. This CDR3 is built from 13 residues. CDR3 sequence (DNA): TGCGCCAGCAGCCAAGATCAGGGGCCCGAGCAGTGCTTC. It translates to CASSQDQGPEQCF.

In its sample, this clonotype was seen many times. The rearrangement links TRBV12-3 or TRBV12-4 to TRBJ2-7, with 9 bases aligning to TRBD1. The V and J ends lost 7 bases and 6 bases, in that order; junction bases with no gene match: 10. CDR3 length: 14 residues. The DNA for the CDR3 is TGTGCCAGCAACCCCGGGACAGGGAATCGCGAGCAGTACTTC. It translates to CASNPGTGNREQYF.

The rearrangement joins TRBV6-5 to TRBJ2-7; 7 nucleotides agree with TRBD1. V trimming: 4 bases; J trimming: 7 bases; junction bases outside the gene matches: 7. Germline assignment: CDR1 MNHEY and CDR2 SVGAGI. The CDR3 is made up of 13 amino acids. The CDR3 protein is CASSSTGWGEQYF. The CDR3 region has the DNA TGTGCCAGCAGTTCGACAGGGTGGGGGGAGCAGTACTTC.

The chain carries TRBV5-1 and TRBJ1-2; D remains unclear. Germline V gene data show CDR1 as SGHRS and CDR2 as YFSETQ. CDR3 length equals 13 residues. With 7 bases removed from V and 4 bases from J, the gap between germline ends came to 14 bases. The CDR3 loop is CASRTEESYGYTF. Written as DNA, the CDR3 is TGCGCCAGCCGGACGGAGGAGAGCTATGGCTACACCTTC. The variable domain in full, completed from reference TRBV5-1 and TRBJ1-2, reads KAGVTQTPRYLIKTRGQQVTLSCSPISGHRSVSWYQQTPGQGLQFLFEYFSETQRNKGNFPGRFSGRQFSNSRSEMNVSTLELGDSALYLCASRTEESYGYTFGSGTRLTVV.

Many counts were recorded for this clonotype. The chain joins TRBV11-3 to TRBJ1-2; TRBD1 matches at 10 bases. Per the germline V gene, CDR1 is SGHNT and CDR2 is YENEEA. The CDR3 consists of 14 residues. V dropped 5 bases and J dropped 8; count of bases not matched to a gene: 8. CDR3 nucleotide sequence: TGTGCCAGCAGCGCACCTGGGACAGGGGACGGCTACACCTTC. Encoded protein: CASSAPGTGDGYTF.

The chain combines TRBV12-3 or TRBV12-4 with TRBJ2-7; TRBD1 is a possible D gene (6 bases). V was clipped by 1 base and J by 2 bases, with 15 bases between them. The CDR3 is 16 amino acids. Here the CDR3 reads CASSLDLTGYPYEQYF. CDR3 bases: TGTGCCAGCAGTTTAGATTTGACAGGCTATCCCTACGAGCAGTACTTC.

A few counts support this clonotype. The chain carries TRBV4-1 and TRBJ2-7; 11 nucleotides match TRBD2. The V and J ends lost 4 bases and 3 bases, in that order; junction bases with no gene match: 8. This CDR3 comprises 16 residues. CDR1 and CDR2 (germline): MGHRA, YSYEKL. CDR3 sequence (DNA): TGCGCCAGCAGCCCACCTTCCACTAGCGGGGGCTACGAGCAGTACTTC. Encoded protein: CASSPPSTSGGYEQYF.

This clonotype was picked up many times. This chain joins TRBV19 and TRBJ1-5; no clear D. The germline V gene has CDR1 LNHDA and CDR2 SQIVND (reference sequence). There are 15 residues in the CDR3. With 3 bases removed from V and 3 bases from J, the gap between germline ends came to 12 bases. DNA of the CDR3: TGTGCCAGTAGTATTGCCCATACTGCCAATCAGCCCCAGCATTTT. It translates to CASSIAHTANQPQHF.

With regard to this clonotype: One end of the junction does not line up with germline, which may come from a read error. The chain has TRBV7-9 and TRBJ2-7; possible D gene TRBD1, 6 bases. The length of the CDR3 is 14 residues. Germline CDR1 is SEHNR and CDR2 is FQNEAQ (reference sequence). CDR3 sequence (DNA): TGTGCCAGCAGCTTAGTGGACAGAGCCTACGAGCAGCACTTC. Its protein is CASSLVDRAYEQHF. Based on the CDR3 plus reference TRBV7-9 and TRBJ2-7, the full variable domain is DTGVSQNPRHKITKRGQNVTFRCDPISEHNRLYWYRQTLGQGPEFLTYFQNEAQLEKSRLLSDRFSAERPKGSFSTLEIQRTEQGDSAMYLCASSLVDRAYEQHFGPGTRLTVT.

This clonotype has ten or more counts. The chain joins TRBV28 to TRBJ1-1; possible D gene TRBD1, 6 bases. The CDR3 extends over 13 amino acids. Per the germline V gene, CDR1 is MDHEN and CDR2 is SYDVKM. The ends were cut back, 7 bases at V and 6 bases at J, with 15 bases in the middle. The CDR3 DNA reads TGTGCCAGCAATATACGGGGGCAATCTGAAGCTTTCTTT. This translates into CASNIRGQSEAFF. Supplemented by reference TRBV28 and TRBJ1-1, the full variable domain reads DVKVTQSSRYLVKRTGEKVFLECVQDMDHENMFWYRQDPGLGLRLIYFSYDVKMKEKGDIPEGYSVSREKKERFSLILESASTNQTSMYLCASNIRGQSEAFFGQGTRLTVV.

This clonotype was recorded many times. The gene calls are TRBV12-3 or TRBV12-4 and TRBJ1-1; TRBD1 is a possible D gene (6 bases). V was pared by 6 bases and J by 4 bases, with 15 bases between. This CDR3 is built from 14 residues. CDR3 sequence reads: CASSLLDRPTEAFF. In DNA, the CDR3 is TGTGCCAGCAGCCTCCTCGACAGGCCCACTGAAGCTTTCTTT.

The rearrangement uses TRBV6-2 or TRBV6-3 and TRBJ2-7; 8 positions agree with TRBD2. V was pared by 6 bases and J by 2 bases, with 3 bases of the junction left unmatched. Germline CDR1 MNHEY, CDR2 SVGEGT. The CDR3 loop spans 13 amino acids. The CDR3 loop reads CASRTSVAYEQYF. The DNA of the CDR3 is TGTGCCAGCAGGACTAGCGTCGCCTACGAGCAGTACTTC.

The CDR3 DNA is TGTGCCCCAAAGACAGGGACGGGGGTGAACACTGAAGCTTTCTTT. This gives the protein CAPKTGTGVNTEAFF. The V gene is TRBV2, the J gene TRBJ1-1, with 7 bases identical to TRBD1. CDR1 and CDR2 from the germline V gene are SNHLY and FYNNEI. CDR3 length: 15 amino acids. The V segment lost 11 bases and the J segment 0 bases; nucleotides outside the gene matches: 12.